At least ten counts were recorded for the clone carrying this T cell receptor beta chain. Its antigen is currently unknown. TCRdb used MiXCR to reprocess the 5' RACE reads, holding one entry per CDR3 protein. The sample holds some 250,000 distinct CDR3 sequences, approximately 9% seen once. The data stem from a study of CD8 T cells in ankylosing spondylitis. Findings and caveats of the study: Disease-linked clones were found to be CD8+ and relatively rare in peripheral blood.

The receptor's source is a male donor with ankylosing spondylitis or in good health (not recorded which). Sequencing was performed on blood, either unsorted or a sorted T cell fraction (not recorded which).

CDR3 coding DNA: TGCAGCGTCCGGGGGATAAGCTCCTACGAGCAGTACTTC. Translating it yields CSVRGISSYEQYF. The J gene is TRBJ2-7, the V gene TRBV29-1, with a tentative D call TRBD2 (6 bases). CDR3 length: 13 residues. V lost 6 bases, J lost 0 bases, and 12 bases lay in between. The germline V gene has CDR1 SQVTM and CDR2 ANQGSEA.